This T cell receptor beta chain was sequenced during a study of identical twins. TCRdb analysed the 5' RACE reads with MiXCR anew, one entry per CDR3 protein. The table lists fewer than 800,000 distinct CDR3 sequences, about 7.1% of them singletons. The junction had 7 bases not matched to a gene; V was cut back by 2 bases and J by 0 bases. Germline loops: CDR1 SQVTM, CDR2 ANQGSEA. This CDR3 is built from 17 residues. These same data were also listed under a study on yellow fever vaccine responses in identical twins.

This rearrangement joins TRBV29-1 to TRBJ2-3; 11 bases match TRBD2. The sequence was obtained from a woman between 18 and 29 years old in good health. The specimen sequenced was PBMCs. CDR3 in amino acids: CSVESRLAGGSTDTQYF. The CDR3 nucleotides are TGCAGCGTTGAAAGTCGGCTAGCGGGGGGAAGCACAGATACGCAGTATTTT.